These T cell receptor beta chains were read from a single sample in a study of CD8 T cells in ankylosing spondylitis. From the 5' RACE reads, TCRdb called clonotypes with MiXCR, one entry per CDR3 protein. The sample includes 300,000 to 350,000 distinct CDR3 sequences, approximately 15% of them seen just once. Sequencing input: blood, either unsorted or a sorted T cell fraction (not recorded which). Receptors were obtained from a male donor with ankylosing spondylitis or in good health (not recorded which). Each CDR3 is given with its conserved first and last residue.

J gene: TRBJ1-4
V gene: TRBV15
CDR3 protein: CATSSAGGGHEKLFF

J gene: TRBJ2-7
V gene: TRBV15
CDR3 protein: CATSRRDSFSYEQYF

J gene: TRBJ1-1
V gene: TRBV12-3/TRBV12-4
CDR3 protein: CASTLTGKGTEAFF

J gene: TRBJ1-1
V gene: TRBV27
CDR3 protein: CASSLRESTGAFF

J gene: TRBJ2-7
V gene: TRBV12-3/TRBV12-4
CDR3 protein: CASSPGSEEYF

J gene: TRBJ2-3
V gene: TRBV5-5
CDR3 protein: CASSITPLTSTDTQYF

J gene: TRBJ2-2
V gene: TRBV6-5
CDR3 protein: CASSYPSGTVNTGELFF

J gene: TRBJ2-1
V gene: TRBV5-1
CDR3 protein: CASSLDSGELEQFF

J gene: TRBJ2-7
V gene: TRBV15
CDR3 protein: CATSREDWGKYEQYF

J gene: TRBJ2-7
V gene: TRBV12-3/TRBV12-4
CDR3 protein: CASSSGDYEQYF

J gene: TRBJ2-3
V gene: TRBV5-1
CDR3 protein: CASSSAGNTDTQYF

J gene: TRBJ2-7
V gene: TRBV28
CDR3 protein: CASNGADPYEQYF

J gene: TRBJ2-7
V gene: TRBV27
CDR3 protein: CASSIPTGGNSYEQYF

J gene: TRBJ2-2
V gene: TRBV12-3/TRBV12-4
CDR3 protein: CASSFEWPGTGELFF

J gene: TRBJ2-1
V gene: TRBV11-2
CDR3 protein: CASSLAEGAGEQFF

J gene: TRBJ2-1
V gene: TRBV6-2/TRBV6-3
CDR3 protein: CASSYSPGLAFSYNEQFF

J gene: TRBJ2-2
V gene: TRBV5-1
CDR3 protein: CASSSQDTGELFF

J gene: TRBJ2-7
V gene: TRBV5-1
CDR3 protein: CASSHDKGWDGSSYEQYF

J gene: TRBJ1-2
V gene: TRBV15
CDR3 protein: CATSRGYGYTF

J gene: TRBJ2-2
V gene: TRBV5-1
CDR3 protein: CASSLLAGGNTGELFF

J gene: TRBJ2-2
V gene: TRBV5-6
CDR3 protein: CASSLSRTGQKFVRNTGELFF

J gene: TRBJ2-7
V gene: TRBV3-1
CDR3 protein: CATSKLAPSGGGGGYEQYF

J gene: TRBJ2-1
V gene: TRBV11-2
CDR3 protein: CASSLEGLAGAEQFF

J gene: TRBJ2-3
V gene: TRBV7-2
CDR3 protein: CASRVGGTDTQYF

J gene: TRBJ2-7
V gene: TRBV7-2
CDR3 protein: CASSISTELKYF

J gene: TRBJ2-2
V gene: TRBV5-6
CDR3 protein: CASTWGGLTGELFF

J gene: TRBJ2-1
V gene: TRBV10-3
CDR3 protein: CAIRNYNEQFF

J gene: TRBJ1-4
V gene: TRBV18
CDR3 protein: CASSPSQGITNEKLFF

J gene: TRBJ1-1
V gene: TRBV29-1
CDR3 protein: CSVVPGQGLNTEAFF

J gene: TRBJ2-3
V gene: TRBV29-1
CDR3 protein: CSVLKAGDPDTQYF

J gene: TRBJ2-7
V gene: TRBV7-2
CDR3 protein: CASSSDWSSYEQYF

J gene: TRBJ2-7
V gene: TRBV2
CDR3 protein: CASKQGGYEQYF

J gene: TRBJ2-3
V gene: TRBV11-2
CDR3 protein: CASSQPMPPGGTEDTDTQYF

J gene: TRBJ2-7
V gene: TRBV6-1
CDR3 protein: CASSRRGGAYEQYF

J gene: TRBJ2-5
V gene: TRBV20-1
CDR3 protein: CSATYPGGQLRETQYF

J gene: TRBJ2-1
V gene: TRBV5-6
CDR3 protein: CASSYPRDLADSYNEQFF

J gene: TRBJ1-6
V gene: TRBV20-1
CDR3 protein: CSARAAGGNSPLHF

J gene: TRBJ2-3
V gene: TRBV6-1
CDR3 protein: CASRLKSFGADTQYF

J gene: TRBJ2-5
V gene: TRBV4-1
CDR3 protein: CASSQDPPRGGETQYF

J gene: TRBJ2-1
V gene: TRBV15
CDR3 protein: CATSRDRDNEQFF

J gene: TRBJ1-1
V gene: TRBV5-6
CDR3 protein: CASSRIPVREAFF

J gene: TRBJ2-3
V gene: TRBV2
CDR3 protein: CASSPRTGYTDTQYF

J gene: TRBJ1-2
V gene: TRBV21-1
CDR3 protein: CASSKGGYGYTF

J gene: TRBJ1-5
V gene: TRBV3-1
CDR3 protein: CASSEQGRGQPQHF

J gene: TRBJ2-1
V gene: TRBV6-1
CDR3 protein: CASMGLRGLAGGVGGEQFF

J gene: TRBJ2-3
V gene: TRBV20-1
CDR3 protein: CSARTSGTATQYF

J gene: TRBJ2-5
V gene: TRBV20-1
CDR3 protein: CSARLAGAPHETQYF

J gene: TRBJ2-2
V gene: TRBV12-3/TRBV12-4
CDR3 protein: CASSASTSGELFF

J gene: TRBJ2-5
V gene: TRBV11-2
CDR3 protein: CASSLVASGTYQETQYF

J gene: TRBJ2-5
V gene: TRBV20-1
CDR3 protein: CSIAGGETQYF

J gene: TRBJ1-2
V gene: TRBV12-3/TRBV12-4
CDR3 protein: CASSLALNDGYTF

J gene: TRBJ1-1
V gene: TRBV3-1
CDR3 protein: CASGFQGAPEAFF

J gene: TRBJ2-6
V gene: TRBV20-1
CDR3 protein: CSASKGTGSSGANVLTF

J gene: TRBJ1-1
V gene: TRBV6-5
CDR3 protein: CASRTINTEAFF

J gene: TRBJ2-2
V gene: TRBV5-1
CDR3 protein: CASSLKGAGGVDTGELFF

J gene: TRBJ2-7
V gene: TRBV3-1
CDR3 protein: CASSQVGYEQYF

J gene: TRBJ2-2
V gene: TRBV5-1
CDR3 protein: CASRDRSAGELFF

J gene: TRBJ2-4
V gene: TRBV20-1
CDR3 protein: CSAARGGSLAKNIQYF

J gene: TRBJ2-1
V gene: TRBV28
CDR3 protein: CASRGAGPHNEQFF